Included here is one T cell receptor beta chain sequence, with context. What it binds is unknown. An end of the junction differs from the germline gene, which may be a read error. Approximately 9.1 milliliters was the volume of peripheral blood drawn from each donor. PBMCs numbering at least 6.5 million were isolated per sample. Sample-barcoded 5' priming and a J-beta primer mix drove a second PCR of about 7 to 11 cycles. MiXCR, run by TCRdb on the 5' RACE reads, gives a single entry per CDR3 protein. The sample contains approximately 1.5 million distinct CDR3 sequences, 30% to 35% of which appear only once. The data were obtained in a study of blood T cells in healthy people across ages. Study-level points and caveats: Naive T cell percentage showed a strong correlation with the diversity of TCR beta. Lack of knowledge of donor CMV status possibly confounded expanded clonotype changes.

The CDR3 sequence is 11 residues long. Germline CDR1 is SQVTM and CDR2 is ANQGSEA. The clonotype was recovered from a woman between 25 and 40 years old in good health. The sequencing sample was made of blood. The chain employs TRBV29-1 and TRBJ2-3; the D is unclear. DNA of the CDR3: TGCAGCGTTAAGGGAACAGATGCGCAGTATTTT. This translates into CSVKGTDAQYF.